These 24 T cell receptor beta chains were all obtained from the same sample, sequenced in a study of blood T cell repertoires in COVID-19 (dated by TCRdb to the early 2020s). Library generation was performed with the immunoSEQ multiplex PCR assay. In its TCRdb copy, this immuneACCESS table keeps in-frame sequences only and misses some clones. Where compared with another copy, unresolved V genes explain less than half of these, and the others have no known cause. The sample data list about 70,000 clones, and about four fifths of these were observed just once. Together, the top ten hold approximately 6.8% of the sample. The sample consisted of peripheral blood. The receptors come from a woman aged 60-75 years with acute or convalescent COVID-19.

The V gene is TRBV5-1, the J gene TRBJ1-2, with D perhaps TRBD1 (6 bases). Deletions cut 0 bases from V and 6 bases from J, with 12 bases between. CDR1 and CDR2 (germline): SGHRS, YFSETQ. The CDR3 runs to 14 residues. CDR3 loop: CASSLAAGEDGYTF. For the CDR3, the DNA is TGCGCCAGCAGCTTGGCCGCAGGGGAAGATGGCTACACCTTC. Together with reference TRBV5-1 and TRBJ1-2, the CDR3 gives the full variable domain: KAGVTQTPRYLIKTRGQQVTLSCSPISGHRSVSWYQQTPGQGLQFLFEYFSETQRNKGNFPGRFSGRQFSNSRSEMNVSTLELGDSALYLCASSLAAGEDGYTFGSGTRLTVV.

The chain links TRBV9 to TRBJ2-7; 9 bases match TRBD2. CDR3 length equals 15 residues. The V segment lost 0 bases and the J segment 3 bases; nucleotides outside the gene matches: 4. The germline V gene encodes CDR1 SGDLS and CDR2 YYNGEE. For the CDR3, the DNA is TGTGCCAGCAGCGTAGGTATAGCGGGGGACTACGAGCAGTACTTC. Translating it yields CASSVGIAGDYEQYF.

This clone was seen a handful of times. The genes are TRBV4-1 and TRBJ2-3; TRBD2 might be the D (6 bases). The CDR3 runs 15 residues. V lost 0 bases and J 1 base, leaving 8 bases between the germline ends. Germline CDR1 is MGHRA and CDR2 is YSYEKL. The CDR3 sequence: CASSQDGGGTDTQYF. CDR3 bases: TGCGCCAGCAGCCAAGACGGGGGTGGCACAGATACGCAGTATTTT.

The rearrangement links TRBV4-3 to TRBJ2-2, with TRBD2 identical over 8 bases. The V and J ends lost 3 bases and 5 bases, in that order; junction bases with no gene match: 8. This CDR3 has 16 amino acids. CDR1 LGHNA and CDR2 YSLEER come from the germline V gene. The CDR3 loop reads CASSHSTSVLTGELFF. CDR3 nucleotide sequence: TGCGCCAGCAGCCACTCGACTAGCGTGCTGACCGGGGAGCTGTTTTTT.

This clone has just a few counts. The chain couples TRBV19 to TRBJ2-7, with a weak D call TRBD2 (5 bases). With 3 bases removed from V and 4 bases from J, the gap between germline ends came to 13 bases. There are 14 residues in the CDR3. Germline-derived CDR1 and CDR2 are LNHDA and SQIVND (reference sequence). The CDR3: CASSITRVSYEQYF. In DNA, the CDR3 is TGTGCCAGTAGTATTACTAGGGTATCGTACGAGCAGTACTTC.

This clone was detected only a few times. CDR3 in DNA: TGTGCCAGCAGCTTAGCGGCAAGAGGTGAAGCTTTCTTT. It yields the protein CASSLAARGEAFF. This sequence joins TRBV11-1 and TRBJ1-1, with no clear D. V was trimmed by 0 bases and J by 7 bases, leaving 9 bases between them. The CDR3 sequence is 13 residues long. Germline V gives CDR1 SGHAT, CDR2 FQDESV (reference sequence).

V and J are TRBV29-1 and TRBJ1-5; 7 nucleotides align to TRBD1. The germline V gene encodes CDR1 SQVTM and CDR2 ANQGSEA. The CDR3 is 12 residues long. The ends lost 6 bases at V and 3 bases at J; junction bases unmatched: 2. The CDR3, as DNA: TGCAGCGTAACAGGGGCCAATCAGCCCCAGCATTTT. This gives the protein CSVTGANQPQHF.

The chain has TRBV19 and TRBJ1-1, with D maybe TRBD1 (6 bases). Germline V gene data show CDR1 as LNHDA and CDR2 as SQIVND (reference sequence). This CDR3 has 13 amino acids. V lost 4 bases to trimming and J lost 11 bases, with 17 bases between them. This CDR3 reads CASSNIRGAGAFF. The CDR3 DNA reads TGTGCCAGTAGTAATATCAGGGGAGCTGGGGCTTTCTTT.

With respect to this clone: A read error may produce the germline difference seen at one junction end. The sample carries other DNA sequences with the same CDR3. The chain links TRBV28 to TRBJ1-2; D remains unclear. CDR3 length equals 13 residues. In germline, CDR1 is MDHEN, CDR2 SYDVKM. CDR3 protein: CATKQRSGYGYTF. CDR3 bases: TGCGCCACTAAACAGCGGAGCGGTTATGGCTACACCTTC.

J is TRBJ2-7 and V is TRBV13; maybe TRBD1 (7 bases). There are 15 residues in the CDR3. Per the germline V gene, CDR1 is PRHDT and CDR2 is FYEKMQ (reference sequence). Trimming pared 0 bases from V and 5 bases from J, leaving 14 bases between. The CDR3 is CASSLGGGGIDEQYF. The CDR3 DNA sequence: TGTGCCAGCAGCTTAGGCGGAGGGGGCATCGACGAGCAGTACTTC.

This chain links TRBV12-5 with TRBJ1-2, with D possibly TRBD1 on 5 matching bases. Germline lookup yields CDR1 LGHNT and CDR2 FRNRAP. This CDR3 spans 14 amino acids. Trimming stripped 1 base from V and 7 bases from J, with 13 bases between. The CDR3 DNA sequence: TGTGCTAGTGGTTTGGCGGTGTGGGGCCGTGGCTACACCTTC. Protein: CASGLAVWGRGYTF.

The V and J genes are TRBV6-1 and TRBJ2-2; TRBD2 matches at 8 bases. The germline CDR1 and CDR2 sequences are MNHNS and SASEGT. J gave up 0 bases and V 2 bases, and 8 bases lay outside the gene matches. The CDR3 contains 18 residues. The CDR3 loop is CASSEIGGGTTNTGELFF. CDR3 nucleotide sequence: TGTGCCAGCAGTGAAATTGGCGGGGGGACGACGAACACCGGGGAGCTGTTTTTT.

The V call is TRBV6-6, the J call TRBJ1-6; TRBD1 agrees at 8 bases. Trimming removed 4 bases from V and 6 bases from J; junction bases left unmatched: 5. The CDR3 extends over 15 amino acids. CDR1 and CDR2 (germline): MNHNY, SVGAGI (reference sequence). CDR3 bases: TGTGCCAGCAGTTTTACGGGACAGGCTAATTCACCCCTCCACTTT. Translated, it gives CASSFTGQANSPLHF.

This rearrangement joins TRBV27 to TRBJ2-2, with D unclear. The CDR3 has 13 amino acids. V was trimmed by 10 bases and J by 0 bases, leaving 9 bases between them. Germline CDR1 MNHEY, CDR2 SMNVEV (reference sequence). The CDR3 DNA reads as TGTGCCATCCGAGTCGCGAACACCGGGGAGCTGTTTTTT. Translating it yields CAIRVANTGELFF.

Only a few counts were recorded for this clone. The gene calls are TRBV9 and TRBJ1-2; 7 bases are shared with TRBD1. The germline V gene has CDR1 SGDLS and CDR2 YYNGEE. This CDR3 comprises 14 residues. Trimming removed 3 bases from V and 2 bases from J; junction bases left unmatched: 4. The CDR3 sequence is CASSARQGNYGYTF. The CDR3 region has the DNA TGTGCCAGCAGCGCTCGACAGGGAAACTATGGCTACACCTTC.

A single count supports this clone. The V call is TRBV6-1, the J call TRBJ1-5; D may be TRBD1 (6 bases). Trimming stripped 2 bases from V and 6 bases from J, with 11 bases between. The germline V gene encodes CDR1 MNHNS and CDR2 SASEGT. There are 14 residues in the CDR3. The CDR3 DNA follows: TGTGCCAGCAGTGAATCGCAGGGGCTTCAGCCCCAGCATTTT. It yields the protein CASSESQGLQPQHF.

The gene calls are TRBV4-1 and TRBJ1-6; possibly TRBD1 for D (5 bases). Trimming left V 0 bases short and J 4 bases short, with 19 bases between. CDR3 length: 19 residues. Germline V gives CDR1 MGHRA, CDR2 YSYEKL. For the CDR3, the DNA is TGCGCCAGCAGCCAAGAGGCGGGGACCGGCCAGGTGTATAATTCACCCCTCCACTTT. Translation gives CASSQEAGTGQVYNSPLHF.

The chain links TRBV3-1 (or the pseudogene TRBV3-2) to TRBJ1-4; possible D gene TRBD1, 6 bases. The CDR3 has 16 amino acids. Trimming left V 4 bases short and J 8 bases short, with 20 bases between. CDR1 and CDR2 from the germline V gene are LGHDT and YNNKEL (reference sequence). The CDR3 sequence: CASSLLRQADGEKLFF. CDR3 in DNA: TGTGCCAGCAGCCTCCTAAGACAGGCCGACGGCGAAAAACTGTTTTTT.

This clone was counted a few times. The V call is TRBV3-1 (or the pseudogene TRBV3-2), the J call TRBJ2-3, with D hard to call. This CDR3 contains 13 residues. V was shortened by 5 bases and J by 3 bases, with 9 bases between the two germline ends. Germline V CDR1 and CDR2: LGHDT, YNNKEL (reference sequence). The CDR3, as DNA: TGTGCCAGCAGCGGCTCTAGAACAGATACGCAGTATTTT. It specifies CASSGSRTDTQYF.

This rearrangement joins TRBV30 to TRBJ1-1; TRBD1 is a possible D gene (5 bases). The CDR3 spans 11 residues. Germline CDR1 GTSNPN, CDR2 SVGIG (reference sequence). CDR3 residues: CGQGVGTEAFF. The CDR3 DNA sequence: TGTGGTCAGGGTGTTGGCACTGAAGCTTTCTTT.

This chain links TRBV18 with TRBJ2-3, with D tentatively TRBD1 (6 bases). CDR1 is KGHSH and CDR2 is LQKENI in the germline V gene. CDR3 length: 14 amino acids. Trimming removed 6 bases from V and 2 bases from J, with 12 bases in between. The CDR3 reads CASSSSGATDTQYF. The DNA for the CDR3 is TGTGCCAGCTCGAGCTCAGGGGCCACAGATACGCAGTATTTT.

The chain is built from TRBV7-6 and TRBJ2-3, with a tentative D call TRBD2 (5 bases). V was cut by 2 bases and J by 1 base, with 10 bases left in between. The CDR3 has 15 residues. CDR1 is SGHVS, CDR2 FNYEAQ, per germline. The CDR3 sequence is CASSLRGIGTDTQYF. For the CDR3, the DNA is TGTGCCAGCAGCTTAAGAGGGATTGGCACAGATACGCAGTATTTT.

The DNA for the CDR3 is TGTGCCAGCAGTGAGACAACCCGTGGGTACTTC. This encodes CASSETTRGYF. This sequence joins TRBV2 and TRBJ2-7; D is undetermined. V dropped 3 bases and J dropped 12 bases, with 12 bases sitting between them. The CDR3 has 11 amino acids. Germline CDR1 and CDR2: SNHLY and FYNNEI. Together with reference TRBV2 and TRBJ2-7, the CDR3 gives the full variable domain: EPEVTQTPSHQVTQMGQEVILRCVPISNHLYFYWYRQILGQKVEFLVSFYNNEISEKSEIFDDQFSVERPDGSNFTLKIRSTKLEDSAMYFCASSETTRGYFGPGTRLTVT.

The genes are TRBV7-3 and TRBJ2-3; the D gene is possibly TRBD1 (6 bases). V lost 2 bases and J 2 bases, leaving 11 bases between the germline ends. The CDR3 spans 15 residues. CDR1 and CDR2 from the germline V gene are SGHTA and FQGTGA. CDR3 DNA: TGTGCCAGCAGCTTAGGACAGAGCTTCACAGATACGCAGTATTTT. Protein sequence: CASSLGQSFTDTQYF.